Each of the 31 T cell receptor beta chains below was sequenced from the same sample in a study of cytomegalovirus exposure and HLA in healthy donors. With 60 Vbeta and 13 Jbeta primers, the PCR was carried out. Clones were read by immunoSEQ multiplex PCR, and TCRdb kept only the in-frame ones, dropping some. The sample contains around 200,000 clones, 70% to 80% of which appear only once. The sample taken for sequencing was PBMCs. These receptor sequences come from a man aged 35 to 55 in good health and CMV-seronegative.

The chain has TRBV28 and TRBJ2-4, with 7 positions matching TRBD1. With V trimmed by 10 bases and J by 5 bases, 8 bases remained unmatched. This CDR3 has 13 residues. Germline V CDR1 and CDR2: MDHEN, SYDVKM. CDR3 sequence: CATAGTVQNIQYF. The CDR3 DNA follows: TGTGCCACCGCCGGGACAGTTCAAAACATTCAGTACTTC.

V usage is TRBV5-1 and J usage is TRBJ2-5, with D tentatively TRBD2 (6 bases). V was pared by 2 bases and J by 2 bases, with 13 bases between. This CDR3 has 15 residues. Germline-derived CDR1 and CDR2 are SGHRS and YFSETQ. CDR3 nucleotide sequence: TGCGCCAGCAGCTTATCGCTGGCGGGGCAAGAGACCCAGTACTTC. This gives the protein CASSLSLAGQETQYF. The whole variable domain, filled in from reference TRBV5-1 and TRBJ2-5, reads KAGVTQTPRYLIKTRGQQVTLSCSPISGHRSVSWYQQTPGQGLQFLFEYFSETQRNKGNFPGRFSGRQFSNSRSEMNVSTLELGDSALYLCASSLSLAGQETQYFGPGTRLLVL.

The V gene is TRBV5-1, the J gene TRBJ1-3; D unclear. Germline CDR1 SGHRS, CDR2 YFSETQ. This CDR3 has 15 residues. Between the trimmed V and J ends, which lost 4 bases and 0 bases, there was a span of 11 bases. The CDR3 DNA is TGCGCCAGCAGCACCACAAGAGGCTCTGGAAACACCATATATTTT. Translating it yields CASSTTRGSGNTIYF.

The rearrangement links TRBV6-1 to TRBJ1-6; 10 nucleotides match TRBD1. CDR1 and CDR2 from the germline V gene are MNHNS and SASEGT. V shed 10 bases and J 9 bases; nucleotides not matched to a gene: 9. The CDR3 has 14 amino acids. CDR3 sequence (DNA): TGTGCCACCGAACCGACAGGGGGCGGTTCACCCCTCCACTTT. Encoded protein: CATEPTGGGSPLHF.

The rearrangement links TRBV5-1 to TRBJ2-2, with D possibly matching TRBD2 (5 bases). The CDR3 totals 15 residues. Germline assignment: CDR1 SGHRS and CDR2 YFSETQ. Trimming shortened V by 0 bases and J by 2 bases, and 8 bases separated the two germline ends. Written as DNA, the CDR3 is TGCGCCAGCAGCTTGGCCCCGGGAAACACCGGGGAGCTGTTTTTT. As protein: CASSLAPGNTGELFF.

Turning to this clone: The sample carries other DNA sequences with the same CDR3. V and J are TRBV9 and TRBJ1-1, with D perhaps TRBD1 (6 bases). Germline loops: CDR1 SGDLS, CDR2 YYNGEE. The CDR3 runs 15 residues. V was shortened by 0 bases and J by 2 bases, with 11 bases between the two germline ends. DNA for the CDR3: TGTGCCAGCAGCGTAGGAGGGGGGGCCAACACTGAAGCTTTCTTT. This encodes CASSVGGGANTEAFF.

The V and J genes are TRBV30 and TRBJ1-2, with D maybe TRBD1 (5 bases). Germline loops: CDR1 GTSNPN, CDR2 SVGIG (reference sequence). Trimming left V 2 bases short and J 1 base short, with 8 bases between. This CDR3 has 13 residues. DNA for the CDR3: TGTGCCTGGAGTCCGGGGGTTAACTATGGCTACACCTTC. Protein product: CAWSPGVNYGYTF.

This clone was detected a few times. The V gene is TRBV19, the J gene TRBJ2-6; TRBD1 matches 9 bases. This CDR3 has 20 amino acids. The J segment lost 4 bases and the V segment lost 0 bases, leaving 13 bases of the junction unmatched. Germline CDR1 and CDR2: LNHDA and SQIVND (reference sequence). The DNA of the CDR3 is TGTGCCAGTAGTATAGATCCCCCGGGACAGGGCTTATCCGGGGCCAACGTCCTGACTTTC. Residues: CASSIDPPGQGLSGANVLTF.

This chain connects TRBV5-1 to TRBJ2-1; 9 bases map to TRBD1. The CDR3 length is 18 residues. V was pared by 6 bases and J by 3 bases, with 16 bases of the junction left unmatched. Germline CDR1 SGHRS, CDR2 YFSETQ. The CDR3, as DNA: TGCGCCAGCACCCTGCACCGGGACAGGGCCGGGGGCTACAATGAGCAGTTCTTC. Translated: CASTLHRDRAGGYNEQFF.

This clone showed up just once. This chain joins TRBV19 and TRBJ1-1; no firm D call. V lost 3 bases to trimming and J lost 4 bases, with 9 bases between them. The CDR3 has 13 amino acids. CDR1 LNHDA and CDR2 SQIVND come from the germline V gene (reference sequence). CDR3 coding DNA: TGTGCCAGTAGTATCGTCCCCGGCACTGAAGCTTTCTTT. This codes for CASSIVPGTEAFF.

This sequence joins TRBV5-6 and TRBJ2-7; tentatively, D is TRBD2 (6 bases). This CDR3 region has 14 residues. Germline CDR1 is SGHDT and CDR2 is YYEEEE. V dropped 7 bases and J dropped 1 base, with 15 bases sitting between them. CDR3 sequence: CASERGRSSYEQYF. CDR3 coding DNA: TGTGCCAGCGAACGGGGGAGGTCATCCTACGAGCAGTACTTC. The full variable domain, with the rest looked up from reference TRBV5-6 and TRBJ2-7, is DAGVTQSPTHLIKTRGQQVTLRCSPKSGHDTVSWYQQALGQGPQFIFQYYEEEERQRGNFPDRFSGHQFPNYSSELNVNALLLGDSALYLCASERGRSSYEQYFGPGTRLTVT.

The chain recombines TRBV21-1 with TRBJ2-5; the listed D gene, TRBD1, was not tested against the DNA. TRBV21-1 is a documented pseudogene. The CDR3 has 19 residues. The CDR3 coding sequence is TGTGCCAGCAGCAAAGGAGACAGTCTACCAACTACCTCGGTGGAGACCCAGTACTTC. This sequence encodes CASSKGDSLPTTSVETQYF.

CDR3 bases: TGTGCCAGCAGCGTAGGAGGCCAGCGGAATCAGCCCCAGCATTTT. Translating it yields CASSVGGQRNQPQHF. The chain employs TRBV9 and TRBJ1-5; D call uncertain. V was trimmed by 0 bases and J by 4 bases, leaving 11 bases between them. Germline CDR1 reads SGDLS; CDR2 reads YYNGEE. The CDR3 contains 15 residues.

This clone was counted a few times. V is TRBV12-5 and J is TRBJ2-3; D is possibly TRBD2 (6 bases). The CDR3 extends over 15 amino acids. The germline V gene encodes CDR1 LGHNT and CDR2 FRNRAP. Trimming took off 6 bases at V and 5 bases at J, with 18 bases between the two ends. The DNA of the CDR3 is TGTGCTAGTGGCCAGGCCGGAGGGTTTGGAGATACGCAGTATTTT. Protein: CASGQAGGFGDTQYF.

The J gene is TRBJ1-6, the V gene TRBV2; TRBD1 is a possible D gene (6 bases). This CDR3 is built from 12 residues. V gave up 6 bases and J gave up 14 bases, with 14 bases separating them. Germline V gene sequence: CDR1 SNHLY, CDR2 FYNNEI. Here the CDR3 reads CASRQGSESLHF. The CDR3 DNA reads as TGTGCCAGCAGGCAGGGGAGTGAGTCCCTCCACTTT.

This CDR3 reads CASSFGQSNTEAFF. CDR3 coding DNA: TGTGCCAGCAGCTTTGGACAGTCGAACACTGAAGCTTTCTTT. V and J are TRBV7-2 and TRBJ1-1; D is perhaps TRBD1 (6 bases). This CDR3 region has 14 residues. Trimming shortened V by 3 bases and J by 1 base, and 9 bases separated the two germline ends. CDR1 SGHTA and CDR2 FQGNSA come from the germline V gene.

The CDR3 reads CASSQDSGTGEKLFF. CDR3 DNA: TGTGCCAGCAGCCAGGATTCCGGGACAGGTGAAAAACTGTTTTTT. The chain carries TRBV14 and TRBJ1-4; 8 bases fit TRBD1. This CDR3 region has 15 residues. Germline V lookup: CDR1 SGHDN, CDR2 FVKESK. J gave up 7 bases and V 3 bases, and 7 bases lay outside the gene matches.

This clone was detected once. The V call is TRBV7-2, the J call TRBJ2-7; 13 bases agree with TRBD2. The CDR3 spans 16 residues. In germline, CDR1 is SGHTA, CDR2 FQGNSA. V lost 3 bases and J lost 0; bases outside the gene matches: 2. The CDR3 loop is CASSFRLAGGSYEQYF. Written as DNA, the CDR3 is TGTGCCAGCAGCTTCAGACTAGCGGGGGGCTCCTACGAGCAGTACTTC.

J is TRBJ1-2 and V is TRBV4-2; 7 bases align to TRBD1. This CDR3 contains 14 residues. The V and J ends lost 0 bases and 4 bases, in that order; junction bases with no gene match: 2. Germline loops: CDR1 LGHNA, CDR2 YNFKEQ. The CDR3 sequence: CASSQDEGAYGYTF. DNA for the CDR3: TGTGCCAGCAGCCAAGATGAGGGGGCCTATGGCTACACCTTC.

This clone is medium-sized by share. The CDR3 loop reads CATSRGREGGTDTQYF. The CDR3, as DNA: TGTGCCACCAGCAGAGGGAGGGAGGGAGGCACAGATACGCAGTATTTT. The chain combines TRBV15 with TRBJ2-3; 7 nucleotides align to TRBD2. CDR1 LNHNV and CDR2 YYDKDF come from the germline V gene (reference sequence). Losses at the gene ends were 1 base for V and 1 base for J; bases not matched to a gene: 5. This CDR3 contains 16 residues.

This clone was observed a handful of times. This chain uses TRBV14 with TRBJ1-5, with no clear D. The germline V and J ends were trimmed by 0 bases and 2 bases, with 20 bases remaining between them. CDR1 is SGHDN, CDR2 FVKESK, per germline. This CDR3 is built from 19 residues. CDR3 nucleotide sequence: TGTGCCAGCAGCCAAGATAGTCGGCGAAAGCGAAGAGGCAATCAGCCCCAGCATTTT. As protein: CASSQDSRRKRRGNQPQHF.

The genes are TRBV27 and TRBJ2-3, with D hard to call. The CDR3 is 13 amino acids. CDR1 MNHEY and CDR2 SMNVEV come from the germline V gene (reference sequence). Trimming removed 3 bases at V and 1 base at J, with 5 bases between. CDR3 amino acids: CASSFSRTDTQYF. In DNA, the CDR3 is TGTGCCAGCAGTTTTTCTCGCACAGATACGCAGTATTTT.

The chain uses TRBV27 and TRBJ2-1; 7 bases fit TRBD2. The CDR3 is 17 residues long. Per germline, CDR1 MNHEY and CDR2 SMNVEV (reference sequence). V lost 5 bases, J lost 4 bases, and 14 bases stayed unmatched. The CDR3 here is CASSGLWEGPPYNEQFF. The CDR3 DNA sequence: TGTGCCAGCAGTGGGTTGTGGGAGGGCCCTCCGTACAATGAGCAGTTCTTC.

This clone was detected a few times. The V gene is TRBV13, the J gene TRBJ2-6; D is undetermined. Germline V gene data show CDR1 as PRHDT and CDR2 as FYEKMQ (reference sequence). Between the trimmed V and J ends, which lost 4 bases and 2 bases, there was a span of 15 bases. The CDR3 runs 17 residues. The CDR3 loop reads CASSWRLQKPGANVLTF. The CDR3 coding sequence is TGTGCCAGCAGCTGGCGACTCCAGAAACCTGGGGCCAACGTCCTGACTTTC.

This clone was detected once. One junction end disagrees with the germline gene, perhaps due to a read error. CDR3 DNA sequence: TGTTCCAGCACAAACCAACAATATGGCTACACCTTC. Amino acid sequence: CSSTNQQYGYTF. This rearrangement joins TRBV7-9 to TRBJ1-2; D is uncertain. Germline CDR1 is SEHNR and CDR2 is FQNEAQ (reference sequence). This CDR3 region has 12 residues. The full variable domain, rest sourced from reference TRBV7-9 and TRBJ1-2, is DTGVSQNPRHKITKRGQNVTFRCDPISEHNRLYWYRQTLGQGPEFLTYFQNEAQLEKSRLLSDRFSAERPKGSFSTLEIQRTEQGDSAMYLCSSTNQQYGYTFGSGTRLTVV.

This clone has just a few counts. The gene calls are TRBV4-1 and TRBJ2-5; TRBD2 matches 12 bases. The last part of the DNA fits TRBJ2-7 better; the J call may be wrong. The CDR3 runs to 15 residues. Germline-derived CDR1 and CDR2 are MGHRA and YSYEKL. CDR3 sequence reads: CASSQGTSGTYEQYF. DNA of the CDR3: TGCGCCAGCAGCCAAGGGACTAGCGGGACCTACGAGCAGTACTTC.

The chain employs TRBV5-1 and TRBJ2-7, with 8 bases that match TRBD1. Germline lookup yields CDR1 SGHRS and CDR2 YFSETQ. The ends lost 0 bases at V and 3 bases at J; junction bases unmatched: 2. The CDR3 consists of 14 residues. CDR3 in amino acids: CASSLGQGNYEQYF. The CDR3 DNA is TGCGCCAGCAGCTTGGGACAGGGGAACTACGAGCAGTACTTC.

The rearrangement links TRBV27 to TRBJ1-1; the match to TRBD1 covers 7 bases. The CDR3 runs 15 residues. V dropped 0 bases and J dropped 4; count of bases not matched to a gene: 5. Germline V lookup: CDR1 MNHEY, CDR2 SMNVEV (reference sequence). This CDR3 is CASSLSAGGSTEAFF. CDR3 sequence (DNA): TGTGCCAGCAGTTTATCGGCAGGGGGGAGCACTGAAGCTTTCTTT.

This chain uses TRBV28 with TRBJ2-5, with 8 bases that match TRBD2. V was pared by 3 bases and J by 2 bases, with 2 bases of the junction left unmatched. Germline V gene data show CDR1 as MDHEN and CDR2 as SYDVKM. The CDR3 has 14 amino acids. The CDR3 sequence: CASSFSGGQETQYF. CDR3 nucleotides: TGTGCCAGCAGTTTTTCGGGAGGGCAAGAGACCCAGTACTTC.

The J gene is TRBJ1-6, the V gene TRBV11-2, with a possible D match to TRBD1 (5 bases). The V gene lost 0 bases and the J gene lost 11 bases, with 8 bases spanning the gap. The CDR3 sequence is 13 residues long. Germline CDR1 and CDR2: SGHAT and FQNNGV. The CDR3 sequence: CASSLDRGAPLHF. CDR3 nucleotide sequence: TGTGCCAGCAGCTTAGACCGGGGGGCACCCCTCCACTTT.

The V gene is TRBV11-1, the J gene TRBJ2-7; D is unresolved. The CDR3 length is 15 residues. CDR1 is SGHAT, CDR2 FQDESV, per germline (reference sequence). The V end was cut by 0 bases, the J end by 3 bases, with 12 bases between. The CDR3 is CASSLARSNSYEQYF. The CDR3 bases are TGTGCCAGCAGCTTAGCGAGAAGTAACAGCTACGAGCAGTACTTC.